The clone carrying this TCR beta chain was seen repeatedly, ten times or more. This entry comes from a study of patients and donors after allogeneic stem cell transplantation. Each CDR3 protein gets one entry after TCRdb re-called the RT-PCR reads with MiXCR. The sample carries 900,000 to 1,000,000 distinct CDR3 sequences, 15% to 20% recorded once. CDR1 MNHEY and CDR2 SVGAGI come from the germline V gene. The CDR3 covers 16 residues. Trimming removed 3 bases at V and 0 bases at J, with 12 bases between. The source of this sequence is a human donor who was either an allogeneic HSCT recipient or a stem cell or donor lymphocyte infusion donor (not recorded which). It is not recorded whose cells these are; they may come from a transplant donor. The sequencing sample was made of blood, either unsorted or a sorted T cell fraction (not recorded which). This chain uses TRBV6-5 with TRBJ1-3, with no clear D. The CDR3 loop is CASSYSSGSSGNTIYF. The CDR3 DNA reads TGTGCCAGCAGTTATAGCTCGGGGAGCTCTGGAAACACCATATATTTT.